The rows below give T cell receptor beta chains drawn from one sample of a study of human T cells and chemical hapten exposure. One entry per CDR3 protein, called by TCRdb with MiXCR from the RACE reads. The table includes 96,000 or so distinct CDR3 sequences, 9.3% detected once. The sample was whole blood, taken in connection with sensitization to the hapten diphenylcyclopropenone (DPC). The source of these receptors is a woman in her thirties or forties with alopecia areata. Some clones in this sample may be carry-over from other donors' samples. CDR3s include the opening cysteine and the closing phenylalanine or tryptophan. The D gene is left open where the match is weak. Where a row states a size, it is once, few, many or the class of an expanded clone; other rows omit it.

clone_size j_call v_call d_call cdr3_aa cdr3_nt
many TRBJ2-5 TRBV2 - CASTPGTQETQYF TGTGCCAGCACCCCCGGGACCCAAGAGACCCAGTACTTC
many TRBJ1-1 TRBV6-2/TRBV6-3 TRBD1 CASSKGGSSTEAFF TGTGCCAGCAGTAAAGGGGGCTCGAGCACTGAAGCTTTCTTT
many TRBJ2-7 TRBV3-1 TRBD1 CASSRTGTGAYEQYF TGTGCCAGCAGCCGGACCGGGACAGGGGCGTACGAGCAGTACTTC
few TRBJ2-1 TRBV12-3/TRBV12-4 TRBD2 CASRPRREGRDEQFF TGTGCCAGCAGGCCTAGGCGGGAGGGCCGGGATGAGCAGTTCTTC
few TRBJ2-4 TRBV2 - CASSDVGLLAKNIQYF TGTGCCAGCAGTGACGTGGGGTTACTAGCCAAAAACATTCAGTACTTC
few TRBJ1-1 TRBV12-3/TRBV12-4 - CASSLWQEAFF TGTGCCAGCAGTTTATGGCAGGAAGCTTTCTTT
- TRBJ1-1 TRBV6-2/TRBV6-3 - CASSYRRGSTEAFF TGTGCCAGCAGTTACAGGCGGGGGAGCACTGAAGCTTTCTTT
- TRBJ1-6 TRBV14 - CASSQEPSGSPLHF TGTGCCAGCAGCCAAGAGCCCTCCGGGTCACCCCTCCACTTT
few TRBJ1-2 TRBV29-1 - CSVESDWGNYGYTF TGCAGCGTTGAAAGTGATTGGGGAAACTATGGCTACACCTTC
- TRBJ2-1 TRBV29-1 TRBD2 CSVELAGNNEQFF TGCAGCGTTGAACTAGCGGGGAACAATGAGCAGTTCTTC
many TRBJ2-1 TRBV27 - CASYRLTGTPWAEQFF TGTGCCAGCTACCGATTGACGGGCACTCCTTGGGCTGAGCAGTTCTTC
many TRBJ2-5 TRBV6-5 - CAIEGPQETQYF TGTGCCATCGAGGGACCCCAAGAGACCCAGTACTTC
- TRBJ1-1 TRBV5-1 - CASSPDGQMNTEAFF TGCGCCAGCAGCCCGGACGGTCAGATGAACACTGAAGCTTTCTTT
many TRBJ2-1 TRBV3-1 TRBD2 CASSQDGRAIFPEQFF TGTGCCAGCAGCCAAGATGGGAGGGCCATTTTTCCTGAGCAGTTCTTC
many TRBJ1-2 TRBV7-2 - CASSLGGDFNYGYTF TGTGCCAGCAGCTTAGGAGGAGACTTCAACTATGGCTACACCTTC
- TRBJ2-3 TRBV19 - CASSTSGTPSTDTQYF TGTGCCAGTAGTACCTCCGGGACTCCTTCTACAGATACGCAGTATTTT
few TRBJ1-1 TRBV5-6 - CASSLGDSNTEAFF TGTGCCAGCAGCTTGGGGGATTCGAACACTGAAGCTTTCTTT
few TRBJ2-1 TRBV10-3 TRBD2 CAIRTSAVNSNEQFF TGTGCCATCAGGACTAGCGCCGTCAACTCCAATGAGCAGTTCTTC
many TRBJ2-2 TRBV24-1 TRBD1 CATSDRGQGTGELFF TGTGCCACCAGTGACCGGGGACAGGGAACCGGGGAGCTGTTTTTT
many TRBJ2-5 TRBV29-1 - CSSSGTGTETQYF TGCAGCAGTAGCGGGACAGGGACAGAGACCCAGTACTTC
many TRBJ2-5 TRBV4-1 - CASSQERGPGTQYF TGCGCCAGCAGCCAAGAGAGGGGCCCCGGGACCCAGTACTTC
- TRBJ2-7 TRBV12-3/TRBV12-4 - CASSGLGLTGSYEQYF TGTGCCAGCAGTGGGTTGGGATTAACGGGCTCCTACGAGCAGTACTTC
many TRBJ2-7 TRBV12-3/TRBV12-4 TRBD2 CASSWTSVHEQYF TGTGCCAGCAGTTGGACTAGCGTACACGAGCAGTACTTC
- TRBJ1-1 TRBV28 - CATHVRGNTEAFF TGTGCCACCCACGTCCGGGGGAACACTGAAGCTTTCTTT
few TRBJ2-3 TRBV18 - CASSQGISGDTQYF TGTGCCAGCTCACAGGGAATCTCCGGGGATACGCAGTATTTT
many TRBJ2-3 TRBV6-5 TRBD1 CASSSLGTGKGGDTQYF TGTGCCAGCAGTAGTCTTGGGACAGGGAAGGGAGGAGATACGCAGTATTTT
few TRBJ2-7 TRBV27 TRBD1 CASSIPGQGIKEQYF TGTGCCAGCAGTATTCCGGGACAGGGGATAAAGGAGCAGTACTTC
- TRBJ2-1 TRBV28 - CASSLSRVAGQDEQFF TGTGCCAGCAGTTTATCCCGGGTAGCGGGACAGGATGAGCAGTTCTTC
- TRBJ2-6 TRBV10-3 - CAIETGANVLTF TGTGCCATCGAAACTGGGGCCAACGTCCTGACTTTC
- TRBJ1-5 TRBV29-1 - CSVEVQDNQPQHF TGCAGCGTTGAGGTACAGGACAATCAGCCCCAGCATTTT
many TRBJ2-3 TRBV5-1 - CASSLDRTDTQYF TGCGCCAGCAGCTTGGACAGAACAGATACGCAGTATTTT
many TRBJ1-1 TRBV11-2 - CASGRLVNTEAFF TGTGCCAGCGGCAGGTTGGTGAACACTGAAGCTTTCTTT
few TRBJ2-7 TRBV20-1 TRBD2 CSAMGGYYEQYF TGCAGTGCTATGGGAGGGTACTACGAGCAGTACTTC
few TRBJ2-1 TRBV20-1 TRBD2 CSARDRQGWLAGGDNEQFF TGCAGTGCTAGAGATCGGCAGGGGTGGCTAGCGGGAGGGGACAATGAGCAGTTCTTC
- TRBJ1-4 TRBV6-5 - CASSSRKGGPTNEKLFF TGTGCCAGCAGTTCAAGAAAAGGGGGGCCCACTAATGAAAAACTGTTTTTT
few TRBJ2-5 TRBV6-2/TRBV6-3 TRBD2 CASPPEPGLAVSQETQYF TGTGCCAGCCCCCCCGAGCCGGGACTAGCGGTGAGCCAAGAGACCCAGTACTTC
- TRBJ1-2 TRBV29-1 - CSGVGDNYGYTF TGCAGCGGTGTTGGGGATAACTATGGCTACACCTTC
- TRBJ2-3 TRBV4-3 - CASSQNSRPSTDTQYF TGCGCCAGCAGCCAAAATTCCCGGCCTAGCACAGATACGCAGTATTTT
many TRBJ2-1 TRBV7-8 TRBD2 CASRLPGGRYNEQFF TGTGCCAGCCGCCTCCCGGGAGGGCGGTACAATGAGCAGTTCTTC
few TRBJ2-3 TRBV28 TRBD2 CASRPAGPTDTQYF TGTGCCAGCAGGCCAGCGGGACCCACAGATACGCAGTATTTT
few TRBJ1-6 TRBV29-1 TRBD1 CSVAGDSNSPLHF TGCAGCGTTGCTGGGGACAGCAATTCACCCCTCCACTTT
- TRBJ2-7 TRBV7-2 TRBD1 CASSFTGGLLYEQYF TGTGCCAGCAGCTTCACAGGGGGGTTGCTCTACGAGCAGTACTTC
few TRBJ2-7 TRBV6-6 - CASSIVTEQYF TGTGCCAGCAGCATCGTGACGGAGCAGTACTTC
few TRBJ1-1 TRBV2 - CASSGGTGVQQAFF TGTGCCAGCAGTGGGGGCACGGGGGTTCAGCAAGCTTTCTTT
- TRBJ1-5 TRBV27 - CASRSDGRNNQPQHF TGTGCCAGCAGATCGGACGGAAGAAACAATCAGCCCCAGCATTTT
many TRBJ2-5 TRBV11-2 - CASRYRRLEGSQYF TGTGCCAGCCGCTACCGGAGACTAGAAGGGTCCCAGTACTTC
many TRBJ2-1 TRBV6-2/TRBV6-3 - CASSWGLEYNEQFF TGTGCCAGCAGTTGGGGACTCGAGTACAATGAGCAGTTCTTC
many TRBJ2-7 TRBV20-1 TRBD1 CSAAKQGSLLEQYF TGCAGTGCTGCCAAACAGGGGAGCCTGCTCGAGCAGTACTTC
many TRBJ2-2 TRBV28 - CASSSQEPSTGELFF TGTGCCAGCAGTTCCCAGGAGCCGAGCACCGGGGAGCTGTTTTTT
few TRBJ1-6 TRBV7-6 - CASSLAWDGVSSPLHF TGTGCCAGCAGCTTAGCCTGGGACGGAGTGAGTTCACCCCTCCACTTT
many TRBJ1-2 TRBV6-6 - CASGLLSTYGYTF TGTGCCAGCGGGCTTCTAAGCACCTATGGCTACACCTTC
few TRBJ2-7 TRBV20-1 - CSAIPAQSYEQYF TGCAGTGCTATTCCAGCGCAGTCCTACGAGCAGTACTTC
- TRBJ1-1 TRBV5-4 - CASSSGTARIGATEAFF TGTGCCAGCAGCTCCGGGACCGCTAGGATTGGGGCCACTGAAGCTTTCTTT
few TRBJ2-5 TRBV20-1 TRBD2 CSAPLSGRRETQYF TGCAGTGCCCCCCTGAGCGGGAGACGGGAGACCCAGTACTTC
many TRBJ2-2 TRBV30 - CAWRRLGTGELFF TGTGCCTGGAGAAGGCTAGGCACCGGGGAGCTGTTTTTT
many TRBJ2-1 TRBV2 TRBD1 CASSSDRASYNEQFF TGTGCCAGCAGTTCGGACAGGGCGTCCTACAATGAGCAGTTCTTC
- TRBJ2-7 TRBV28 - CASRWDRNSYEQYF TGTGCCAGTCGATGGGACCGTAATTCCTACGAGCAGTACTTC
many TRBJ1-2 TRBV18 TRBD1 CASSPDRAGYTF TGTGCCAGCTCACCTGACAGGGCCGGCTACACCTTC
many TRBJ2-1 TRBV7-9 TRBD2 CASSSRLAGFGEQFF TGTGCCAGCAGCTCGAGACTAGCGGGGTTTGGTGAGCAGTTCTTC